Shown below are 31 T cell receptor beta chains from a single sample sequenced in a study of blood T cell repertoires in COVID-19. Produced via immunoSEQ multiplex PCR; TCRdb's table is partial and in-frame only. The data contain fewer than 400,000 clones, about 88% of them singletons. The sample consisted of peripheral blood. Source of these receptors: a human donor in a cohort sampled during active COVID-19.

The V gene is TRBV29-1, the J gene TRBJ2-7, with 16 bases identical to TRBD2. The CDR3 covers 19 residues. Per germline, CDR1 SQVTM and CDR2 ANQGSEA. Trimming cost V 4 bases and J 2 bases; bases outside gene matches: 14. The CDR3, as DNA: TGCAGCGTTGTAGCGGGACTAGCGGGAGGGCATTGGTCCCCCTACGAGCAGTACTTC. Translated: CSVVAGLAGGHWSPYEQYF.

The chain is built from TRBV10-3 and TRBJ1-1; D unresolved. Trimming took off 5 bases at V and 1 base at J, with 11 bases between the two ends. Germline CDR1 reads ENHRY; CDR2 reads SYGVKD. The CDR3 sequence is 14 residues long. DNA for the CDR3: TGTGCCATCAGTTTGAGTAACCCGAACACTGAAGCTTTCTTT. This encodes CAISLSNPNTEAFF.

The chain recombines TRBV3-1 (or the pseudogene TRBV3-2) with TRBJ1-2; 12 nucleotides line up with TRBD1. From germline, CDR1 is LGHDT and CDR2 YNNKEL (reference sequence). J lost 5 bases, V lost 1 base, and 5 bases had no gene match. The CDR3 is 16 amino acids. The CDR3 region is CASSQGGQGAHYGYTF. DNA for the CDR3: TGTGCCAGCAGCCAAGGGGGACAGGGGGCGCATTATGGCTACACCTTC.

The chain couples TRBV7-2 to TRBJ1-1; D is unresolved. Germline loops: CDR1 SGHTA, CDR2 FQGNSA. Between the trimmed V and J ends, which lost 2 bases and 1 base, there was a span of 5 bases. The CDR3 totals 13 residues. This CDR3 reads CASSLRANTEAFF. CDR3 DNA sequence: TGTGCCAGCAGCTTACGAGCGAACACTGAAGCTTTCTTT.

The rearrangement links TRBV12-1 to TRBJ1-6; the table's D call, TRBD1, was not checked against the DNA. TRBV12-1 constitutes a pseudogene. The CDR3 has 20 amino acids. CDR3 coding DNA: TGTGCCAGCAGCCATGAAGAAGGGGACAGGGGGGAGGTAGCGGGTTCACCCCTCCACTTT. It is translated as CASSHEEGDRGEVAGSPLHF.

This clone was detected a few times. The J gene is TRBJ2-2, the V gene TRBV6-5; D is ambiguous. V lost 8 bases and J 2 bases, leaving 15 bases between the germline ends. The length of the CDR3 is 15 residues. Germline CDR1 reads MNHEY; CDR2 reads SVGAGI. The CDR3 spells CASPTPPGNTGELFF. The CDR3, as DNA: TGTGCCAGCCCCACCCCCCCAGGAAACACCGGGGAGCTGTTTTTT.

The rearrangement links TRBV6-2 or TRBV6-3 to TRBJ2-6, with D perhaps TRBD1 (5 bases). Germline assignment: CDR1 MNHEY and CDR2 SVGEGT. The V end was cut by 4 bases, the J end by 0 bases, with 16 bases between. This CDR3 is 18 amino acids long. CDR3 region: CASSLVTEGSSGANVLTF. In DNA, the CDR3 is TGTGCCAGCAGTTTGGTGACAGAAGGTAGCTCTGGGGCCAACGTCCTGACTTTC.

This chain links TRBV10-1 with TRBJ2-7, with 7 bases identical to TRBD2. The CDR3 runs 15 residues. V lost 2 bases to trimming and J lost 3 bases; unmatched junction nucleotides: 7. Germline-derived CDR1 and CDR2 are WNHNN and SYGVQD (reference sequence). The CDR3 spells CASSEVREALYEQYF. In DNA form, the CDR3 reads TGCGCCAGCAGTGAGGTTCGGGAGGCCCTCTACGAGCAGTACTTC.

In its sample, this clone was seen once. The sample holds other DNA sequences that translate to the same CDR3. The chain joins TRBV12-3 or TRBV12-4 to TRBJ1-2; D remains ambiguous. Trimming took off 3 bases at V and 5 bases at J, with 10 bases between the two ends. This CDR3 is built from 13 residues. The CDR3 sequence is CASSLNREYGYTF. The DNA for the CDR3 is TGTGCCAGCAGTTTGAACAGAGAGTATGGCTACACCTTC.

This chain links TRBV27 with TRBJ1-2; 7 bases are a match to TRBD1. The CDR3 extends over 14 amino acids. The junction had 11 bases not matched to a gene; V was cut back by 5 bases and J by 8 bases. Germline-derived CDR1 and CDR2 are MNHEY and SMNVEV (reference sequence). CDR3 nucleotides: TGTGCCAGCAGTATCCAGGGCAGGGGGTACGGCTACACCTTC. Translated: CASSIQGRGYGYTF.

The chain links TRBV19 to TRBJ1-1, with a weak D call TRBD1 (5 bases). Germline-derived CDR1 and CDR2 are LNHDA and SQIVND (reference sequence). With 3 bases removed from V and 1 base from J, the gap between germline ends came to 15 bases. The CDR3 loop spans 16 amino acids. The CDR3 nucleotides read TGTGCCAGTAGTATTGCCGTAGGGGCCCCGAACACTGAAGCTTTCTTT. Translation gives CASSIAVGAPNTEAFF.

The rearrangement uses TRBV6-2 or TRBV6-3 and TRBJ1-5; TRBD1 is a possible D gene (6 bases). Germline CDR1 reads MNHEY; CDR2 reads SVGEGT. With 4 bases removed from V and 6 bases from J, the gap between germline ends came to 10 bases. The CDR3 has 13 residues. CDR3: CASSSTGTQPQHF. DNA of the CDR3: TGTGCCAGCAGTTCTACAGGGACTCAGCCCCAGCATTTT.

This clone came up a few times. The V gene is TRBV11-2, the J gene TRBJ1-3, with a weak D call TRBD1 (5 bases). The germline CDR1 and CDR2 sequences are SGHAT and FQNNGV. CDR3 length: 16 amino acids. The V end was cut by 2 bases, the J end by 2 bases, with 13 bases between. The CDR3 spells CASSLRQGNAGNTIYF. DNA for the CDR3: TGTGCCAGCAGCTTACGGCAGGGCAACGCTGGAAACACCATATATTTT.

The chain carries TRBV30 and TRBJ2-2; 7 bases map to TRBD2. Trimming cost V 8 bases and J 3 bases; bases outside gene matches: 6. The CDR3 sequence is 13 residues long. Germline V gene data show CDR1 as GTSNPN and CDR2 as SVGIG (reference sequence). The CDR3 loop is CAGRDYYTGELFF. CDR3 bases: TGTGCCGGGCGGGACTACTACACCGGGGAGCTGTTTTTT.

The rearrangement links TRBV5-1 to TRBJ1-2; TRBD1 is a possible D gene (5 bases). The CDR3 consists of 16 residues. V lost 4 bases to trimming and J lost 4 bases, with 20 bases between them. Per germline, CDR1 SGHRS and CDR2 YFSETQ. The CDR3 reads CASSPSGEGEVYGYTF. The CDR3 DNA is TGCGCCAGCAGCCCCTCGGGGGAGGGCGAGGTCTATGGCTACACCTTC.

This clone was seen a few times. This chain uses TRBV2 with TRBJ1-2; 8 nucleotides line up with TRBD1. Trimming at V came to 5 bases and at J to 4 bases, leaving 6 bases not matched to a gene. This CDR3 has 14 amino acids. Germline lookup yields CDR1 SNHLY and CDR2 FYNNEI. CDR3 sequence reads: CASSLTGAGYGYTF. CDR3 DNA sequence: TGTGCCAGCAGTTTGACAGGGGCGGGCTATGGCTACACCTTC.

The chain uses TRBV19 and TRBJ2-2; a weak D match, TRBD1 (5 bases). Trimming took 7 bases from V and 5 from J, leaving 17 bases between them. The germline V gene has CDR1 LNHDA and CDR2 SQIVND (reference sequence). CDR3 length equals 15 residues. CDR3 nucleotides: TGTGCCAGTACCCCAGGGTCCTTCACAACCGGGGAGCTGTTTTTT. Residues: CASTPGSFTTGELFF.

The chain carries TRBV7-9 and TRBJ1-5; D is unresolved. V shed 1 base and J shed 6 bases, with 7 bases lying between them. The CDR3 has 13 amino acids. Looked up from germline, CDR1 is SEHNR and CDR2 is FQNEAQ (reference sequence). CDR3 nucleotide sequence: TGTGCCAGCAGCTTAGGACATCGTCAGCCCCAGCATTTT. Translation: CASSLGHRQPQHF.

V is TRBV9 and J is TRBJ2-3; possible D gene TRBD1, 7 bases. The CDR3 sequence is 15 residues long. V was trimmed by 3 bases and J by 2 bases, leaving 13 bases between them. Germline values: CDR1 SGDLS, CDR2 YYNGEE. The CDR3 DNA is TGTGCCAGCAGCGCGGGGGACAGCTTCACAGATACGCAGTATTTT. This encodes CASSAGDSFTDTQYF.

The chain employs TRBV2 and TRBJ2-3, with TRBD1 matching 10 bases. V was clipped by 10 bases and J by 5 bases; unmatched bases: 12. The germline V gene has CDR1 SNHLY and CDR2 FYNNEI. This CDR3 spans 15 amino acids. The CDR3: CATRGDRGFGDTQYF. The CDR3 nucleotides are TGTGCCACGAGGGGGGACAGGGGATTTGGAGATACGCAGTATTTT.

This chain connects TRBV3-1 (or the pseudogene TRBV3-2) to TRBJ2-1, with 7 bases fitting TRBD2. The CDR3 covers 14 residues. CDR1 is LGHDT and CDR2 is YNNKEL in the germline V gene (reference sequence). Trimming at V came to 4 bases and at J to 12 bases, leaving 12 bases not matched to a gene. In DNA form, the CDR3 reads TGTGCCAGCAGCCCCGGACTAGATCGGGGCGGGCAGTTCTTC. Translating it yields CASSPGLDRGGQFF.

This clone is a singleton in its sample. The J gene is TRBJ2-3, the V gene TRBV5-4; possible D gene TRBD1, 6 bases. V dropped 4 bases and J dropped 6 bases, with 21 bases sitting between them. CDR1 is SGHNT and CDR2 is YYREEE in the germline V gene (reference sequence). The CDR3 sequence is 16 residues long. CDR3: CASSGGRGSGVDTQYF. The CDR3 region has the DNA TGTGCCAGCAGCGGAGGAAGGGGGTCTGGAGTCGATACGCAGTATTTT.

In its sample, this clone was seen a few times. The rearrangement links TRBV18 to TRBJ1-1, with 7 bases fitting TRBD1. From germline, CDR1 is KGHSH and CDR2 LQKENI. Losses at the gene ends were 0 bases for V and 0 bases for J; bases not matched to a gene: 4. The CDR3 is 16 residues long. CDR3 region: CASSPPVGQMNTEAFF. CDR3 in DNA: TGTGCCAGCTCACCACCGGTGGGACAGATGAACACTGAAGCTTTCTTT.

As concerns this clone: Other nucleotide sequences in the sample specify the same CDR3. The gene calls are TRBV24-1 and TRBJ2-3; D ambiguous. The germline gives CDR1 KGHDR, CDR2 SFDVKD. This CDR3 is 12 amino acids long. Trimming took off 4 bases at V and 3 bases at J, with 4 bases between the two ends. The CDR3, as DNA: TGTGCCACCAGTGACAGGACAGATACGCAGTATTTT. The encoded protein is CATSDRTDTQYF.

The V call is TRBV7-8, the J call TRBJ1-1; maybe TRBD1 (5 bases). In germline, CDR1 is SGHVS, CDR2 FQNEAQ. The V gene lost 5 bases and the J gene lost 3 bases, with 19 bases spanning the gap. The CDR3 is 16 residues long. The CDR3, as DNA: TGTGCCAGCAGCCCAAGGGACTTAACAGGCGACACTGAAGCTTTCTTT. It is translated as CASSPRDLTGDTEAFF.

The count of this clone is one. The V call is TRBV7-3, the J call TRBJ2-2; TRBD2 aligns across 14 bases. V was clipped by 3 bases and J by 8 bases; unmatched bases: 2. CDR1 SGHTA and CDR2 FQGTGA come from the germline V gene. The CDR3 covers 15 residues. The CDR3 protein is CASSLGLAGAGELFF. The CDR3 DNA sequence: TGTGCCAGCAGCTTGGGACTAGCGGGAGCAGGGGAGCTGTTTTTT. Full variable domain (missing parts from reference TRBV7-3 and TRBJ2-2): GAGVSQTPSNKVTEKGKYVELRCDPISGHTALYWYRQSLGQGPEFLIYFQGTGAADDSGLPNDRFFAVRPEGSVSTLKIQRTERGDSAVYLCASSLGLAGAGELFFGEGSRLTVL.

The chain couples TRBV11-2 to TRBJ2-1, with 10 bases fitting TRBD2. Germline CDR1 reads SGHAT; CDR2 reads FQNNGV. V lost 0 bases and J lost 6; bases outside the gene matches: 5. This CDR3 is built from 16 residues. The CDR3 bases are TGTGCCAGCAGCTTAGACCTAGCGGGGGAGGGCAATGAGCAGTTCTTC. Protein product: CASSLDLAGEGNEQFF.

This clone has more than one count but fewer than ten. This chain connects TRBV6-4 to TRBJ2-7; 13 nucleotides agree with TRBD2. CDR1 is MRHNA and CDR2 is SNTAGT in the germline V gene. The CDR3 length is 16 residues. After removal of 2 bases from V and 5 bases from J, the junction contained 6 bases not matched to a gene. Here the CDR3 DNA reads TGTGCCAGCAGTGACCCAGTCGGGACTAGCGGGGACGAGCAGTACTTC. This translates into CASSDPVGTSGDEQYF.

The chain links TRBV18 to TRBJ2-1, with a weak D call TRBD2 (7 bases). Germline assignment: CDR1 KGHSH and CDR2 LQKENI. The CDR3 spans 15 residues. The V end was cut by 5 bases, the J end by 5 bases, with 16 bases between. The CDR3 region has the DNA TGTGCCAGCTCAGACCTGGCGGGGGCGGACAATGAGCAGTTCTTC. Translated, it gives CASSDLAGADNEQFF.

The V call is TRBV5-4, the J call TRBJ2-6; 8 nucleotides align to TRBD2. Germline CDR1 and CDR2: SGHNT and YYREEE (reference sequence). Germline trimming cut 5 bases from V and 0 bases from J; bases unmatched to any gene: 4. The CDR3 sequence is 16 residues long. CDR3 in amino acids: CASRSGGFSGANVLTF. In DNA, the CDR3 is TGTGCCAGCAGATCGGGGGGGTTCTCTGGGGCCAACGTCCTGACTTTC.

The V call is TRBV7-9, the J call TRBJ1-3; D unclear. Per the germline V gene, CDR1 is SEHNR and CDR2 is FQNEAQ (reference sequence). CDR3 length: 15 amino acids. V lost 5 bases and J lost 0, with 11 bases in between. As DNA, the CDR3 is TGTGCCAGCAGCCAAACGGGGTTCTCTGGAAACACCATATATTTT. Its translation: CASSQTGFSGNTIYF.